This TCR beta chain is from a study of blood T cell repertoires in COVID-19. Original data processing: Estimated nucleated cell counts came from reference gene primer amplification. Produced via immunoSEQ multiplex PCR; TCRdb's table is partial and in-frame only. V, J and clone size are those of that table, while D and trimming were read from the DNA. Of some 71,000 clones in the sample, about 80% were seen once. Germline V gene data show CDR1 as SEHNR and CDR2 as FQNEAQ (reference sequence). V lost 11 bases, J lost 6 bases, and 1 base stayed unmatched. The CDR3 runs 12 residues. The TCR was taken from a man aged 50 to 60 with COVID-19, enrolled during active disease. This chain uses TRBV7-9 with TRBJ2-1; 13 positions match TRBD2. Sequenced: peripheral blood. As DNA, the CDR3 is TGTGCCGGACTAGCGGGGGTCAATGAGCAGTTCTTC. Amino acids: CAGLAGVNEQFF. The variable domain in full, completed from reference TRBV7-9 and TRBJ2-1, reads DTGVSQNPRHKITKRGQNVTFRCDPISEHNRLYWYRQTLGQGPEFLTYFQNEAQLEKSRLLSDRFSAERPKGSFSTLEIQRTEQGDSAMYLCAGLAGVNEQFFGPGTRLTVL.